A selection of T cell receptor beta chains follows, all from one sample in a study of control samples from healthy donors and cancer patients. Clones were sequenced by immunoSEQ multiplex PCR, and TCRdb holds only the in-frame ones, with some missing. The data contain tens of thousands of clones, more than 75% of them seen just once; the ten biggest clones take up about 9%. Sample: PBMCs. Receptors were obtained from a woman in her sixties or seventies with head and neck cancer. The CDR3 runs from the conserved cysteine through the conserved F or W. Fields, in order: V gene, clone size, D gene, J gene, CDR3 protein, CDR3 DNA. The D gene is left open where the match is weak. Some rows have no size entry. The others give once, few or many, or a class for an expanded clone.

v_gene: TRBV7-9; abundance: once; d_gene: -; j_gene: TRBJ1-6; CDR3aa: CASSLGSSSYNSPLHF; CDR3nt: TGTGCCAGCAGCTTAGGTTCTAGCTCCTATAATTCACCCCTCCACTTT
v_gene: TRBV18; abundance: -; d_gene: -; j_gene: TRBJ2-1; CDR3aa: CASSPLRYWGDNEQFF; CDR3nt: TGTGCCAGCTCACCACTCAGGTATTGGGGTGACAATGAGCAGTTCTTC
v_gene: TRBV27; abundance: -; d_gene: -; j_gene: TRBJ2-1; CDR3aa: CASSPEGREQFF; CDR3nt: TGTGCCAGCAGTCCAGAAGGAAGGGAGCAGTTCTTC
v_gene: TRBV4-2; abundance: -; d_gene: TRBD2; j_gene: TRBJ2-1; CDR3aa: CASSRAGGPGEQFF; CDR3nt: TGTGCCAGCAGCCGAGCGGGAGGGCCGGGTGAGCAGTTCTTC
v_gene: TRBV7-9; abundance: -; d_gene: -; j_gene: TRBJ1-5; CDR3aa: CASSLSGQGYSNQPQHF; CDR3nt: TGTGCCAGCAGCTTGAGTGGGCAGGGGTACAGCAATCAGCCCCAGCATTTT
v_gene: TRBV13; abundance: -; d_gene: TRBD1; j_gene: TRBJ2-7; CDR3aa: CASSTWGGTGLYEQYF; CDR3nt: TGTGCCAGCAGCACCTGGGGCGGGACAGGGCTCTACGAGCAGTACTTC
v_gene: TRBV9; abundance: -; d_gene: -; j_gene: TRBJ1-1; CDR3aa: CASSVETATEAFF; CDR3nt: TGTGCCAGCAGCGTAGAAACAGCTACTGAAGCTTTCTTT
v_gene: TRBV18; abundance: -; d_gene: TRBD2; j_gene: TRBJ2-7; CDR3aa: CASSPQLSGNLEQYF; CDR3nt: TGTGCCAGCTCACCCCAACTTAGCGGGAACCTCGAGCAGTACTTC
v_gene: TRBV4-1; abundance: -; d_gene: -; j_gene: TRBJ2-3; CDR3aa: CASSQDMGTDTQYF; CDR3nt: TGCGCCAGCAGCCAAGATATGGGGACAGATACGCAGTATTTT
v_gene: TRBV19; abundance: -; d_gene: -; j_gene: TRBJ1-2; CDR3aa: CASMGRGAIFDGYTF; CDR3nt: TGTGCCAGTATGGGGCGGGGGGCCATTTTTGATGGCTACACCTTC
v_gene: TRBV27; abundance: -; d_gene: TRBD2; j_gene: TRBJ2-1; CDR3aa: CASSNDAGTRLNEQFF; CDR3nt: TGTGCCAGCAGTAACGACGCCGGGACTAGACTCAATGAGCAGTTCTTC
v_gene: TRBV3-1/TRBV3-2; abundance: -; d_gene: -; j_gene: TRBJ1-2; CDR3aa: CASSQEGGRLFAGYTF; CDR3nt: TGTGCCAGCAGCCAAGAGGGAGGGAGGCTTTTTGCCGGCTACACCTTC
v_gene: TRBV15; abundance: -; d_gene: -; j_gene: TRBJ1-5; CDR3aa: CATSITQDQPQHF; CDR3nt: TGTGCCACCAGCATAACCCAGGATCAGCCCCAGCATTTT
v_gene: TRBV28; abundance: -; d_gene: TRBD2; j_gene: TRBJ2-1; CDR3aa: CASSLWGGRLNNEQFF; CDR3nt: TGTGCCAGCAGTTTATGGGGCGGGAGGCTCAACAATGAGCAGTTCTTC
v_gene: TRBV6-5; abundance: once; d_gene: -; j_gene: TRBJ1-5; CDR3aa: CASSPHPGQPQHF; CDR3nt: TGTGCCAGCAGTCCTCACCCGGGGCAGCCCCAGCATTTT
v_gene: TRBV7-8; abundance: -; d_gene: -; j_gene: TRBJ1-1; CDR3aa: CASSLRGHPINTEAFF; CDR3nt: TGTGCCAGCAGCTTAAGGGGTCATCCGATCAACACTGAAGCTTTCTTT
v_gene: TRBV30; abundance: -; d_gene: -; j_gene: TRBJ2-3; CDR3aa: CAWTDPGRRALDTQYF; CDR3nt: TGTGCCTGGACAGATCCAGGTAGGAGGGCCCTTGATACGCAGTATTTT
v_gene: TRBV6-5; abundance: -; d_gene: TRBD1; j_gene: TRBJ1-1; CDR3aa: CASRNRGRMNTEAFF; CDR3nt: TGTGCCAGCAGGAACAGGGGAAGGATGAACACTGAAGCTTTCTTT
v_gene: TRBV6-4; abundance: -; d_gene: TRBD2; j_gene: TRBJ2-3; CDR3aa: CASSDRASGTDTQYF; CDR3nt: TGTGCCAGCAGTGACAGGGCTAGCGGGACAGATACGCAGTATTTT
v_gene: TRBV7-9; abundance: -; d_gene: -; j_gene: TRBJ2-7; CDR3aa: CASNTGGRSYEQYF; CDR3nt: TGTGCCAGCAATACCGGGGGTCGCTCCTACGAGCAGTACTTC
v_gene: TRBV27; abundance: -; d_gene: TRBD2; j_gene: TRBJ2-5; CDR3aa: CASSPGLAGLGTQYF; CDR3nt: TGTGCCAGCAGCCCGGGGCTAGCGGGATTGGGGACCCAGTACTTC
v_gene: TRBV5-1; abundance: -; d_gene: -; j_gene: TRBJ2-5; CDR3aa: CASSREGSQETQYF; CDR3nt: TGCGCCAGCAGCCGAGAAGGGAGTCAAGAGACCCAGTACTTC
v_gene: TRBV5-1; abundance: -; d_gene: -; j_gene: TRBJ2-7; CDR3aa: CASTRDSSSYEQYF; CDR3nt: TGCGCCAGCACCAGGGACTCATCCTCCTACGAGCAGTACTTC
v_gene: TRBV27; abundance: -; d_gene: TRBD2; j_gene: TRBJ2-7; CDR3aa: CASSPPGAGVYEQYF; CDR3nt: TGTGCCAGCAGTCCCCCTGGGGCGGGAGTCTACGAGCAGTACTTC
v_gene: TRBV7-9; abundance: -; d_gene: TRBD1; j_gene: TRBJ2-7; CDR3aa: CASSLKGTGIHEQYF; CDR3nt: TGTGCCAGCAGCTTAAAAGGGACAGGGATCCACGAGCAGTACTTC
v_gene: TRBV2; abundance: -; d_gene: -; j_gene: TRBJ2-7; CDR3aa: CASRNRQTLYEQYF; CDR3nt: TGTGCCAGCAGGAACCGACAGACCCTCTACGAGCAGTACTTC
v_gene: TRBV7-3; abundance: -; d_gene: -; j_gene: TRBJ1-2; CDR3aa: CASSLTPGSSRYGYTF; CDR3nt: TGTGCCAGCAGCTTAACCCCGGGTTCCTCCCGATATGGCTACACCTTC
v_gene: TRBV4-1; abundance: -; d_gene: -; j_gene: TRBJ1-5; CDR3aa: CASSQVNLGFLDDQPQHF; CDR3nt: TGCGCCAGCAGCCAAGTTAATCTGGGGTTTTTAGATGATCAGCCCCAGCATTTT
v_gene: TRBV2; abundance: -; d_gene: -; j_gene: TRBJ1-5; CDR3aa: CASSLGDRSGNQPQHF; CDR3nt: TGTGCCAGCAGCCTCGGGGACCGCTCGGGGAATCAGCCCCAGCATTTT
v_gene: TRBV15; abundance: -; d_gene: TRBD1; j_gene: TRBJ1-3; CDR3aa: CATTPDRPTGNTIYF; CDR3nt: TGTGCCACCACCCCGGACAGGCCTACTGGAAACACCATATATTTT
v_gene: TRBV7-8; abundance: once; d_gene: TRBD1; j_gene: TRBJ2-7; CDR3aa: CASSPLWGQGYEQYF; CDR3nt: TGTGCCAGCAGCCCTTTGTGGGGACAGGGATACGAGCAGTACTTC
v_gene: TRBV30; abundance: -; d_gene: TRBD1; j_gene: TRBJ2-1; CDR3aa: CASTGGSYNEQFF; CDR3nt: TGTGCCAGTACAGGGGGCTCCTACAATGAGCAGTTCTTC
v_gene: TRBV7-3; abundance: -; d_gene: TRBD1; j_gene: TRBJ1-2; CDR3aa: CASSGTGVSGYTF; CDR3nt: TGTGCCAGCAGCGGGACAGGGGTTTCTGGCTACACCTTC